This T cell receptor beta chain comes out of a study of T-cell memory formation after mild COVID-19. The wider study: The two donors had largely donor-specific TCR clusters. Study observations and caveats: Certain responding clones were present in pre-infection memory, suggesting participation of cross-reactive memory. Mainly CM and EM harbored the contracting CD4+ clones; mainly EMRA harbored the CD8+ ones.

TCRdb redid the calling of the 5' RACE reads with MiXCR, one entry per CDR3 protein. This table holds around 300,000 distinct CDR3 sequences, roughly 17% found once. Of note for this clonotype: Antigen: not known.

This CDR3 comprises 15 residues. In germline, CDR1 is ENHRY, CDR2 SYGVKD. V was clipped by 8 bases and J by 0 bases, with 16 bases between them. This receptor was identified in a man between 18 and 29 years old who had mild COVID-19 (a few samples of this study predate the infection). Cell type and time point are not known. The chain employs TRBV10-3 and TRBJ1-2, with TRBD1 as a possible D gene (5 bases). Sequencing was carried out using PBMCs or a T cell subset sorted from them (not recorded which). CDR3 protein: CAIGSRDATNYGYTF. In DNA form, the CDR3 reads TGTGCCATCGGGAGCAGGGACGCAACTAACTATGGCTACACCTTC.